The following is a TCR beta chain sequence with its context. Seattle's cohort entered during active infection and was followed longitudinally. As originally analysed: Quantification of nucleated cells was approximated via reference gene primer amplification. The repertoire was sequenced with immunoSEQ multiplex PCR; TCRdb's copy has only in-frame clones and lacks some. The V and J calls and clone size are taken from that table; D and trimming were inferred from the DNA. The sample contains about 170,000 clones, over 80% of which appear only once. Trimming removed 6 bases from V and 0 bases from J, with 12 bases in between. Looked up from germline, CDR1 is LNHDA and CDR2 is SQIVND (reference sequence). The length of the CDR3 is 15 residues. The data stem from a study of blood T cell repertoires in COVID-19. Study overall: Sites across the United States, Italy and Spain contributed samples from acute and convalescent COVID-19. Sources were T cells, B-cell-depleted T cells, or PBMCs; the material itself was cDNA or gDNA.

The sequence was collected from an elderly woman with COVID-19, enrolled during active disease. The sample consisted of peripheral blood. The rearrangement links TRBV19 to TRBJ1-5; no firm D call. The CDR3 reads CASRDYGRSNQPQHF. CDR3 nucleotides: TGTGCCAGTAGAGACTACGGGCGTAGCAATCAGCCCCAGCATTTT.